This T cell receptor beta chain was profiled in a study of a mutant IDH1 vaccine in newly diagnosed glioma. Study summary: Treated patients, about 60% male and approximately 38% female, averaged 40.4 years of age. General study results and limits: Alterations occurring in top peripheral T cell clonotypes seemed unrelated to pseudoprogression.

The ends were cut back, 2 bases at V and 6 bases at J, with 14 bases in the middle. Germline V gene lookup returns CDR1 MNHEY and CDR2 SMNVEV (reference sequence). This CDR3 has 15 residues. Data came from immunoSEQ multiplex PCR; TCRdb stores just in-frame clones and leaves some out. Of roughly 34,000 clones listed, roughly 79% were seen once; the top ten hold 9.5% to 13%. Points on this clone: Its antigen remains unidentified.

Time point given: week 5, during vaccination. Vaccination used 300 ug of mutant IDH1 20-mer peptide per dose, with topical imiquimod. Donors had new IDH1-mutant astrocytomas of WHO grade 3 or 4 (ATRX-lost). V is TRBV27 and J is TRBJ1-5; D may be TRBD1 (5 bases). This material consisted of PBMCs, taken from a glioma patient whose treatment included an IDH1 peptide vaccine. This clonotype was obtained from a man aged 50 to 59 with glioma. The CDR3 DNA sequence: TGTGCCAGCAGTTTAGGTGGCAGGGACCTTCAGCCCCAGCATTTT. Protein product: CASSLGGRDLQPQHF.